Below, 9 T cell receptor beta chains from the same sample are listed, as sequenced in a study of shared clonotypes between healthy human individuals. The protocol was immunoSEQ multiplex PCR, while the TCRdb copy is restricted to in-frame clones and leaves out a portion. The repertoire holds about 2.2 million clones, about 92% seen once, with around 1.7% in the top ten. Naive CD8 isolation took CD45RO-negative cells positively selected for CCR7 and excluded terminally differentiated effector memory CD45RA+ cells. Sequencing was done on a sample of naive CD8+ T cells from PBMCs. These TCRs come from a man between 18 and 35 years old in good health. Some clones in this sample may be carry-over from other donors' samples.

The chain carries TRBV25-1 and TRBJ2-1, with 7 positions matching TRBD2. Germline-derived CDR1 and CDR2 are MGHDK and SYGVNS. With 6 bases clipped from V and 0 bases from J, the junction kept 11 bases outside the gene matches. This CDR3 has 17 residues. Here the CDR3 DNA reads TGTGCCAGCAGCGGCGGGGGACCTCCTAGCTCCTACAATGAGCAGTTCTTC. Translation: CASSGGGPPSSYNEQFF.

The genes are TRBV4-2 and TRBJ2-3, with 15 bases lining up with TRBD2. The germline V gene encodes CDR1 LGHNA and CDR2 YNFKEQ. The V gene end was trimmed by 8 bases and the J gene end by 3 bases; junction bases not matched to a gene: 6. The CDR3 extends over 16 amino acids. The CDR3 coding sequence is TGTGCCAGCGAACGGACTAGCGGGAGGGTGACAGATACGCAGTATTTT. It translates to CASERTSGRVTDTQYF.

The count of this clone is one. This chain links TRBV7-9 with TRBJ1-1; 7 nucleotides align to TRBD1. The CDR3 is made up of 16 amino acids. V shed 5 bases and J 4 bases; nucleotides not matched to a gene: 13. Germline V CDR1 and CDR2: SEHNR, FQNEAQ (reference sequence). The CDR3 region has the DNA TGTGCCAGCAGCCCCAGGGAGGGGGCGAACCCCACTGAAGCTTTCTTT. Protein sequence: CASSPREGANPTEAFF.

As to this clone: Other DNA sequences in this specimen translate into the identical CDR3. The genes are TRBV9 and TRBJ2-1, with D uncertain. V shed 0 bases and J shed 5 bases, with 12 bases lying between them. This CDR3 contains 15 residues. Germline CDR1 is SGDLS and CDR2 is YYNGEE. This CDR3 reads CASSVEGSGHNEQFF. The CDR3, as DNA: TGTGCCAGCAGCGTAGAGGGTTCAGGCCACAATGAGCAGTTCTTC.

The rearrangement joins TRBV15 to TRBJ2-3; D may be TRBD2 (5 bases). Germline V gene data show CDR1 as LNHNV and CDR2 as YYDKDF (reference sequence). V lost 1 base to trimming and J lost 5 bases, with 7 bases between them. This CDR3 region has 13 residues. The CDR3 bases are TGTGCCACCAGCAGAGCAACTAGAGATACGCAGTATTTT. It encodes CATSRATRDTQYF.

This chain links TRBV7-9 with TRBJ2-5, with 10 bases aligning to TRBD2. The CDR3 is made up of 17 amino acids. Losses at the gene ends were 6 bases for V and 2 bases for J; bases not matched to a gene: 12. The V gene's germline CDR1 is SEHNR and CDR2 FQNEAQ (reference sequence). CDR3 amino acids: CASSFSYRTSGQETQYF. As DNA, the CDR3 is TGTGCCAGCAGTTTTTCTTATCGGACTAGCGGTCAAGAGACCCAGTACTTC.

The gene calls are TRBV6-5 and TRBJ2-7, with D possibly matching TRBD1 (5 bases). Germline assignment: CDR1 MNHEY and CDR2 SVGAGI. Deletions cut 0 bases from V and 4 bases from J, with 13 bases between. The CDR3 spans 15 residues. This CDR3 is CASSYSKGLFYEQYF. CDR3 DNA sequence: TGTGCCAGCAGTTACTCGAAGGGGCTGTTTTACGAGCAGTACTTC.

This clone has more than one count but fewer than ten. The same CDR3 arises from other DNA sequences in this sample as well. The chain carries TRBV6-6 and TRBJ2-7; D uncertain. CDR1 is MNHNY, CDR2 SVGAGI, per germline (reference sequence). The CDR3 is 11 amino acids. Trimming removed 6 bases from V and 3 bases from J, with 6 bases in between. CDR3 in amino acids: CASRTGYEQYF. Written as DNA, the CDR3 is TGTGCCAGCAGGACGGGCTACGAGCAGTACTTC.

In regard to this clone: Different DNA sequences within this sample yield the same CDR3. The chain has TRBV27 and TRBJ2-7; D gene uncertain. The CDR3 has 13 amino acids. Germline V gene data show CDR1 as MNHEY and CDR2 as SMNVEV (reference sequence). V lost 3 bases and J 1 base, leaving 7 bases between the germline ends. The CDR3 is CASSFDGSYEQYF. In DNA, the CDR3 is TGTGCCAGCAGTTTTGACGGTTCCTACGAGCAGTACTTC.